Following are 8 T cell receptor beta chains from one sample sequenced in a study of CD8 T cells in Susac syndrome. RNA, at roughly 0.45 to 1 ug, was reverse transcribed with random hexamers. A single record per CDR3 protein comes from TCRdb applying MiXCR to the immunoSEQ multiplex PCR reads. The sample consists of 100,000 to 150,000 distinct CDR3 sequences, approximately 94% of them appearing once. The sequencing input was CD4+ T cells from PBMCs. These receptors were obtained from a human donor with multiple sclerosis.

The chain joins TRBV18 to TRBJ2-2; 8 positions match TRBD1. CDR3 length equals 16 residues. Germline V CDR1 and CDR2: KGHSH, LQKENI. V lost 2 bases and J lost 0; bases outside the gene matches: 2. CDR3 nucleotides: TGTGCCAGCTCACCAAGGACAGGGACGAACACCGGGGAGCTGTTTTTT. This gives the protein CASSPRTGTNTGELFF.

The chain carries TRBV12-3 or TRBV12-4 and TRBJ2-3, with TRBD2 matching over 13 bases. V lost 4 bases, J lost 3 bases, and 4 bases stayed unmatched. The CDR3 sequence is 16 residues long. The DNA of the CDR3 is TGTGCCAGCAGTTCGATACTAGCGGGGGGGACAGATACGCAGTATTTT. Protein sequence: CASSSILAGGTDTQYF.

The chain recombines TRBV12-3 or TRBV12-4 with TRBJ2-1, with TRBD2 identical over 12 bases. The CDR3 extends over 15 amino acids. V dropped 5 bases and J dropped 9; count of bases not matched to a gene: 8. The CDR3 DNA reads as TGTGCCAGCAGTGTAACTAGCGGGAGGAGTGGTGAGCAGTTCTTC. Translated: CASSVTSGRSGEQFF.

The chain uses TRBV30 and TRBJ2-7, with 9 bases identical to TRBD2. CDR3 length: 13 amino acids. After removal of 5 bases from V and 6 bases from J, the junction contained 8 bases not matched to a gene. The germline V gene has CDR1 GTSNPN and CDR2 SVGIG (reference sequence). The chain's CDR3 is CAWGQREEGEQYF. The CDR3 region has the DNA TGTGCCTGGGGACAGCGGGAGGAGGGCGAGCAGTACTTC.

The chain is built from TRBV29-1 and TRBJ2-7; D is perhaps TRBD1 or TRBD2 (6 bases each). The length of the CDR3 is 14 residues. V was cut by 4 bases and J by 0 bases, with 13 bases left in between. Germline V CDR1 and CDR2: SQVTM, ANQGSEA. The CDR3 reads CSVVRGPSSYEQYF. CDR3 bases: TGCAGCGTTGTACGGGGGCCTAGCTCCTACGAGCAGTACTTC.

V and J are TRBV12-3 or TRBV12-4 and TRBJ2-5, with 7 nucleotides matching TRBD2. V was pared by 5 bases and J by 5 bases, with 11 bases of the junction left unmatched. The CDR3 is 15 amino acids. CDR3 nucleotides: TGTGCCAGCAGTCCCCGGGGGGAGAGAGGGGAGACCCAGTACTTC. Encoded protein: CASSPRGERGETQYF.

J is TRBJ2-7 and V is TRBV12-3 or TRBV12-4; TRBD1 agrees at 10 bases. V lost 0 bases to trimming and J lost 0 bases; unmatched junction nucleotides: 2. CDR3 length: 16 amino acids. The CDR3 spells CASSLARTGGSYEQYF. The CDR3 nucleotides read TGTGCCAGCAGTTTAGCGAGGACAGGGGGCTCCTACGAGCAGTACTTC.

This clonotype showed up just once. The chain carries TRBV20-1 and TRBJ2-7, with TRBD2 as a possible D gene (5 bases). The CDR3 is made up of 13 amino acids. Trimming removed 4 bases at V and 2 bases at J, with 12 bases between. The germline gives CDR1 DFQATT, CDR2 SNEGSKA (reference sequence). The CDR3 loop is CSANNGLAYEQYF. Written as DNA, the CDR3 is TGCAGTGCTAATAACGGACTTGCCTACGAGCAGTACTTC.